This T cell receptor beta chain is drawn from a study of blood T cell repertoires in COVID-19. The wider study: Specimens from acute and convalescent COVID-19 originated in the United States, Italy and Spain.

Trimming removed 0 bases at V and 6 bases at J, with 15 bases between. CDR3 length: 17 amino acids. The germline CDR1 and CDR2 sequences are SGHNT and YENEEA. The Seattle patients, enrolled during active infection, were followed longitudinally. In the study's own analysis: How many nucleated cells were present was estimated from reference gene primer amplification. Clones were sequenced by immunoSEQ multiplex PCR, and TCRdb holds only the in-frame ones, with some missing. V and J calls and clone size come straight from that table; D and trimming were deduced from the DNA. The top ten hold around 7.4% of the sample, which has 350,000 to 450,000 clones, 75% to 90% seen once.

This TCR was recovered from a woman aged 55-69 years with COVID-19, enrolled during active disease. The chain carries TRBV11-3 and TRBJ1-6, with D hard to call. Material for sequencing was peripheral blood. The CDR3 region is CASSLEVNGVSNSPLHF. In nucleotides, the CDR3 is TGTGCCAGCAGCTTAGAGGTAAACGGTGTCTCTAATTCACCCCTCCACTTT.